This TCR beta chain was profiled in a study of T cell responses to AZD1222 COVID-19 vaccine. Study results and limitations: Two AZD1222 administrations were followed by greater Spike-specific TCR breadth and depth. Clonal diversity was possibly underestimated, and white British individuals and females predominated among donors.

Clones were sequenced by immunoSEQ multiplex PCR, and TCRdb holds only the in-frame ones, with some missing. The profile shows about 150,000 clones, 90% to 95% of them singletons. In the case of this clone: The antigen is undetermined.

There are 17 residues in the CDR3. The V gene end was trimmed by 1 base and the J gene end by 7 bases; junction bases not matched to a gene: 10. Per germline, CDR1 SGDLS and CDR2 YYNGEE. The chain employs TRBV9 and TRBJ2-2; 10 bases align to TRBD2. The sequence was obtained from an adult in good health. The sample was peripheral blood, taken on day 0 of AZD1222 vaccination. Written as DNA, the CDR3 is TGTGCCAGCAGCGTATATCCAGCGGGAGGGCCCAACGGGGAGCTGTTTTTT. Its translation is CASSVYPAGGPNGELFF.